The next 11 T cell receptor beta chains were all read from a single sample in a study of blood T cell repertoires in COVID-19. Measured with immunoSEQ multiplex PCR; TCRdb has only the in-frame clones, and not every one. The table lists under 75,000 clones, approximately 88% of them singletons, with roughly 2.3% in the top ten. The sequenced sample consisted of peripheral blood. Every receptor here comes from a human donor in a cohort sampled during active COVID-19.

The chain is built from TRBV7-9 and TRBJ1-3; 7 bases agree with TRBD1. V lost 5 bases and J lost 3; bases outside the gene matches: 13. The CDR3 sequence is 17 residues long. CDR1 and CDR2 from the germline V gene are SEHNR and FQNEAQ (reference sequence). The CDR3 is CASSLSRGGAGGNTIYF. The CDR3 DNA sequence: TGTGCCAGCAGCCTGAGTCGAGGGGGCGCGGGTGGAAACACCATATATTTT.

The V gene is TRBV7-2, the J gene TRBJ2-7, with D perhaps TRBD1 (6 bases). CDR1 is SGHTA and CDR2 is FQGNSA in the germline V gene. The length of the CDR3 is 15 residues. V was clipped by 1 base and J by 3 bases, with 13 bases between them. The CDR3 region is CASSLGGGANYEQYF. CDR3 sequence (DNA): TGTGCCAGCAGCTTAGGTGGGGGCGCGAACTACGAGCAGTACTTC.

The chain combines TRBV29-1 with TRBJ2-5, with 9 positions matching TRBD1. The germline V gene encodes CDR1 SQVTM and CDR2 ANQGSEA. The CDR3 totals 16 residues. V shed 1 base and J 5 bases; nucleotides not matched to a gene: 11. Written as DNA, the CDR3 is TGCAGCGTTGAAGTTAATGGAAGGACAGGGGTCGAGACCCAGTACTTC. This sequence encodes CSVEVNGRTGVETQYF.

The chain carries TRBV18 and TRBJ2-7, with 8 bases aligning to TRBD2. In germline, CDR1 is KGHSH, CDR2 LQKENI. The length of the CDR3 is 13 residues. The ends lost 6 bases at V and 5 bases at J; junction bases unmatched: 6. In DNA form, the CDR3 reads TGTGCCAGCTCTCTTCGGGGGGGCGACGAGCAGTACTTC. It yields the protein CASSLRGGDEQYF.

The chain employs TRBV28 and TRBJ1-6, with TRBD1 identical over 8 bases. Unmatched junction bases numbered 11, after V lost 2 bases and J lost 11 bases. CDR1 and CDR2 (germline): MDHEN, SYDVKM. CDR3 length: 16 amino acids. DNA for the CDR3: TGTGCCAGCAGTTTACCCGGACAGGGAAGTCTGACACCCCTCCACTTT. This encodes CASSLPGQGSLTPLHF.

CDR3 DNA sequence: TGCGCCAGCAGCAAGGGGACACTCTACACCGGGGAGCTGTTTTTT. Residues: CASSKGTLYTGELFF. V usage is TRBV5-1 and J usage is TRBJ2-2; weak D call: TRBD1 (6 bases). Germline V lookup: CDR1 SGHRS, CDR2 YFSETQ. V gave up 4 bases and J gave up 3 bases, with 13 bases separating them. The CDR3 runs 15 residues.

The V and J genes are TRBV5-1 and TRBJ2-5; 7 bases align to TRBD2. Losses at the gene ends were 0 bases for V and 0 bases for J; bases not matched to a gene: 8. Per germline, CDR1 SGHRS and CDR2 YFSETQ. CDR3 length: 17 amino acids. The CDR3 region is CASSLGVTSPHQETQYF. For the CDR3, the DNA is TGCGCCAGCAGCTTGGGAGTGACTAGCCCCCACCAAGAGACCCAGTACTTC.

This chain connects TRBV18 to TRBJ1-1; 10 bases agree with TRBD1. The CDR3 runs 16 residues. J lost 0 bases, V lost 8 bases, and 9 bases had no gene match. CDR1 is KGHSH, CDR2 LQKENI, per germline. The chain's CDR3 is CASRDRGTLMNTEAFF. The CDR3 nucleotides read TGTGCCAGCCGGGACAGGGGAACCCTCATGAACACTGAAGCTTTCTTT.

The genes are TRBV9 and TRBJ2-2; 7 bases are a match to TRBD2. The CDR3 runs 20 residues. The germline V gene has CDR1 SGDLS and CDR2 YYNGEE. Unmatched junction bases numbered 22, after V lost 3 bases and J lost 5 bases. The CDR3 protein is CASSAPLPILGGRRTGELFF. The CDR3 DNA is TGTGCCAGCAGCGCCCCCCTCCCCATTTTGGGGGGGAGGAGGACCGGGGAGCTGTTTTTT.

This chain connects TRBV6-2 or TRBV6-3 to TRBJ2-7; 8 bases are shared with TRBD1. CDR3 length: 15 residues. CDR1 and CDR2 (germline): MNHEY, SVGEGT. After removal of 4 bases from V and 6 bases from J, the junction contained 11 bases not matched to a gene. CDR3 amino acids: CASSSPPQGAGEQYF. Written as DNA, the CDR3 is TGTGCCAGCAGTTCACCACCCCAGGGGGCGGGCGAGCAGTACTTC.

The rearrangement uses TRBV30 and TRBJ2-7, with TRBD1 identical over 10 bases. The CDR3 sequence is 15 residues long. Germline V gene lookup returns CDR1 GTSNPN and CDR2 SVGIG (reference sequence). The V gene end was trimmed by 2 bases and the J gene end by 4 bases; junction bases not matched to a gene: 8. CDR3 sequence: CAWSRGQGSLYEQYF. As DNA, the CDR3 is TGTGCCTGGAGTAGGGGACAGGGGAGCTTGTACGAGCAGTACTTC.